Described below is a single TCR beta chain sequence and its context. What it recognizes is unknown. CD8 cells classed as naive were CD45RO-negative and positively selected for CCR7, excluding terminally differentiated effector memory CD45RA+ cells. Clones were sequenced by immunoSEQ multiplex PCR, and TCRdb holds only the in-frame ones, with some missing. The table has more than 600,000 clones, about 90% seen once. CDR1 is MDHEN and CDR2 is SYDVKM in the germline V gene. CDR3 size: 18 residues. V lost 5 bases to trimming and J lost 3 bases; unmatched junction nucleotides: 17. The data were taken from a study of shared clonotypes between healthy human individuals. Study at large: There were three CD4 naive, three CD4 memory, two CD8 naive and one CD8 memory plates per donor.

Whole-study findings and limits: It was observed that 4% to 6% of naive CD4 clonotypes were shared across a handful of donors.

The gene calls are TRBV28 and TRBJ2-3; 7 bases align to TRBD1. This receptor was identified in a man aged 25-40 years in good health. The sample taken for sequencing was naive CD8+ T cells sorted from blood. The DNA of the CDR3 is TGTGCCAGCAGTGACAGGGCACCCCCCTTAGATCGGACAGATACGCAGTATTTT. This codes for CASSDRAPPLDRTDTQYF. The full variable domain, in which reference TRBV28 and TRBJ2-3 provide the parts outside the CDR3, is DVKVTQSSRYLVKRTGEKVFLECVQDMDHENMFWYRQDPGLGLRLIYFSYDVKMKEKGDIPEGYSVSREKKERFSLILESASTNQTSMYLCASSDRAPPLDRTDTQYFGPGTRLTVL.